This T cell receptor beta chain derives from a study of cytomegalovirus exposure and HLA in healthy donors. Primers: 60 Vbeta forward and 13 Jbeta reverse. Libraries were prepared by immunoSEQ multiplex PCR; TCRdb keeps only in-frame clonotypes and omits some of them. The sample consists of under 200,000 clones, 85% of them appearing once. For this clone: Its antigen is still unknown.

Study-wide results and limits: Later analysis associated a missense DCLRE1C variant with TCR beta V- and J-gene trimming. High sensitivity and specificity were reportedly achieved when the classifier diagnosed cytomegalovirus status. Sequencing likely caused a cluster of highly shared sequence variants.

The TCR comes from a man in his thirties or forties in good health and CMV-seropositive. The source material was PBMCs.

CDR3 loop: CASSPGLAGGPWETQYF. As DNA, the CDR3 is TGTGCCAGCAGCCCGGGACTAGCGGGAGGGCCATGGGAGACCCAGTACTTC. The V and J genes are TRBV9 and TRBJ2-7; TRBD2 aligns across 16 bases. Gene TRBJ2-5 matches the end of the DNA better, so the J call may be wrong. This CDR3 contains 17 residues. Germline V CDR1 and CDR2: SGDLS, YYNGEE.